A selection of T cell receptor beta chains follows, all from one sample in a study of control samples from healthy donors and cancer patients. Using immunoSEQ multiplex PCR, the repertoire was profiled, and TCRdb retains in-frame clones only, with some absent. The sample lists about 110,000 clones; approximately 88% were seen once. Material: PBMCs. The receptor set was obtained from a woman in her fifties or sixties with lung cancer. The CDR3 runs from the conserved cysteine through the conserved F or W. A D gene is named only where the DNA matches it firmly. The size entry is marked missing in some rows and otherwise reads once, few, many or a size class.

>TRBV5-4|-|TRBJ1-6|-
TGTGCCAGCAGCCCCGGAGGGGGCTCCTATAATTCACCCCTCCACTTT
CASSPGGGSYNSPLHF
>TRBV5-6|once|TRBJ1-2|-
TGTGCCAGCAGCTTGGCCGAACTGACAAGGTCTGGCTACACCTTC
CASSLAELTRSGYTF
>TRBV15|once|TRBJ1-2|-
TGTGCCACCAGCAGAGATAGGGACAATTATGGCTACACCTTC
CATSRDRDNYGYTF
>TRBV24-1|-|TRBJ2-2|TRBD2
TGTGCCACCAGTGATTTGCCACTAGCGGGGGGCCACGGGGAGCTGTTTTTT
CATSDLPLAGGHGELFF
>TRBV5-4|-|TRBJ1-3|-
TGTGCCAGCAGCTTAAGGACACGCGACGGAAACACCATATATTTT
CASSLRTRDGNTIYF
>TRBV28|-|TRBJ1-1|-
TGTGCCAGCAGTCCGGACTCTCCGGCGGCTTTCTTT
CASSPDSPAAFF
>TRBV19|once|TRBJ1-5|-
TGTGCCAGTAGTCCGATTGCTAATCAGCCCCAGCATTTT
CASSPIANQPQHF
>TRBV19|-|TRBJ1-2|-
TGTGCCAGTAGGGGGGACCCAGCTAACTATGGCTACACCTTC
CASRGDPANYGYTF
>TRBV7-9|-|TRBJ1-2|-
TGTGCCAGCAGCTTAGTAGGGGTAACGAACTATGGCTACACCTTC
CASSLVGVTNYGYTF
>TRBV6-6|-|TRBJ2-3|-
TGTGCCAGCAGTTATGGGGGAGGAGCCACAGATACGCAGTATTTT
CASSYGGGATDTQYF
>TRBV5-4|-|TRBJ2-3|TRBD2
TGTGCCAGCAGCTATGGGGGGGACCACACAGATACGCAGTATTTT
CASSYGGDHTDTQYF
>TRBV4-3|-|TRBJ1-2|-
TGCGCCAGCAGCCAAGATCTAGAGGGCGGCTATGGCTACACCTTC
CASSQDLEGGYGYTF
>TRBV6-2/TRBV6-3|-|TRBJ1-1|-
TGTGCCAGCAGTTACGGATCGTTACAGGAAGCTTTCTTT
CASSYGSLQEAFF
>TRBV27|-|TRBJ1-2|-
TGTGCCAGCTGGGGCCAGGGAGCGTTTAACTATGGCTACACCTTC
CASWGQGAFNYGYTF
>TRBV9|-|TRBJ2-3|TRBD2
TGTGCCAGCAGCCCACGGACTAGCGGGGGCCTACAACGCACAGATACGCAGTATTTT
CASSPRTSGGLQRTDTQYF
>TRBV7-9|-|TRBJ1-2|-
TGTGCCAGCAAATACGGGAGAAACTATGGCTACACCTTC
CASKYGRNYGYTF
>TRBV11-3|few|TRBJ2-7|TRBD2
TGTGCCAGCAGCCCCCGCGGCGGGAGAGACTACGAGCAGTACTTC
CASSPRGGRDYEQYF
>TRBV9|-|TRBJ1-3|-
TGTGCCAGCAGCCAAGACAGGTTTGGAAACACCATATATTTT
CASSQDRFGNTIYF